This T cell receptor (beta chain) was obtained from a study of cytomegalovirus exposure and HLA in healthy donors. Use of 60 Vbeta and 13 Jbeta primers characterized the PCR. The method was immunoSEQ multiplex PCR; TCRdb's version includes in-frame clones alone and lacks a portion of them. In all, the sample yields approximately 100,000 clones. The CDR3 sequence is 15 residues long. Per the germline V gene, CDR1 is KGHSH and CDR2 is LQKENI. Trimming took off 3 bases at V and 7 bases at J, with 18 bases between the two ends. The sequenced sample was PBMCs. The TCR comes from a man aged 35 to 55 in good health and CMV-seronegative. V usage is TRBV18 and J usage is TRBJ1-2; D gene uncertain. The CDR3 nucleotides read TGTGCCAGCTCACCCGACTATAATAGAATGGGTGGCTACACCTTC. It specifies CASSPDYNRMGGYTF.